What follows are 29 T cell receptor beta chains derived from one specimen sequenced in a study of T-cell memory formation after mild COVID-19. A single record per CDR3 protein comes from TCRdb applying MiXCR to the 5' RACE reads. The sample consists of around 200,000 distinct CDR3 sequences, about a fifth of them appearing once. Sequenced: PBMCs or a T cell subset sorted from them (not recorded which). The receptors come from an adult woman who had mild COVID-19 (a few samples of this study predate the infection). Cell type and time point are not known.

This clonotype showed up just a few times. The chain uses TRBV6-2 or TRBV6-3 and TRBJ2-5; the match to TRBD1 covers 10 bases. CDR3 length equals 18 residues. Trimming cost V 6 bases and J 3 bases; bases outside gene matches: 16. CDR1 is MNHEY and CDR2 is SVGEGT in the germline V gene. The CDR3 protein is CASSLIPRTGGREETQYF. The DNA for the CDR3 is TGTGCCAGCAGCCTCATTCCACGGACAGGGGGAAGGGAAGAGACCCAGTACTTC.

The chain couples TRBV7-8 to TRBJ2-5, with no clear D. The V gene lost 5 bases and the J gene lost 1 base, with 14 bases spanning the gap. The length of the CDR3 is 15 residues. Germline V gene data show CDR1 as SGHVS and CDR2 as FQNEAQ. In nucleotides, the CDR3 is TGTGCCAGCAGCGCATTGGACGAAGCCCAAGAGACCCAGTACTTC. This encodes CASSALDEAQETQYF.

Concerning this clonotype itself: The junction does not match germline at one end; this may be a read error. DNA for the CDR3: TGTGCCAGCAGTTTAAACCCCCGGAATAGCGGGAACGTCTACGATCAGTACTTC. This sequence encodes CASSLNPRNSGNVYDQYF. V and J are TRBV28 and TRBJ2-7; 8 nucleotides align to TRBD2. The germline CDR1 and CDR2 sequences are MDHEN and SYDVKM. This CDR3 contains 18 residues. Full variable domain (outside the CDR3, taken from reference TRBV28 and TRBJ2-7): DVKVTQSSRYLVKRTGEKVFLECVQDMDHENMFWYRQDPGLGLRLIYFSYDVKMKEKGDIPEGYSVSREKKERFSLILESASTNQTSMYLCASSLNPRNSGNVYDQYFGPGTRLTVT.

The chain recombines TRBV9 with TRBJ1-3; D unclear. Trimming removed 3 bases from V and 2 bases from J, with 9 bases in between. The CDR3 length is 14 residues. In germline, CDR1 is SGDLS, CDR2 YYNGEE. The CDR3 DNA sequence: TGTGCCAGCAGCGACGACCGGCCTGGAAACACCATATATTTT. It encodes CASSDDRPGNTIYF. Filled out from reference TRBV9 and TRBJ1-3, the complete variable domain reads DSGVTQTPKHLITATGQRVTLRCSPRSGDLSVYWYQQSLDQGLQFLIQYYNGEERAKGNILERFSAQQFPDLHSELNLSSLELGDSALYFCASSDDRPGNTIYFGEGSWLTVV.

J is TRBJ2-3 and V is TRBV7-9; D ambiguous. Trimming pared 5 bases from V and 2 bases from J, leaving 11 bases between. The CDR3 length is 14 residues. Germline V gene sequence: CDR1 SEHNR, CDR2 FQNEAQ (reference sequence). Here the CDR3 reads CASSILSFTDTQYF. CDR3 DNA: TGTGCCAGCAGCATCCTGTCGTTCACAGATACGCAGTATTTT.

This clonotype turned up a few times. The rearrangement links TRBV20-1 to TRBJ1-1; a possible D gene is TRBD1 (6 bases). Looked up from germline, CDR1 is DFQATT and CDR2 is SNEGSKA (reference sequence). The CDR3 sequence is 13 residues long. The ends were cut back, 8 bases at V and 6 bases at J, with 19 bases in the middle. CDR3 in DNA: TGCAGTTGCCCCAGGGGCGTATCTTCTGAAGCTTTCTTT. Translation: CSCPRGVSSEAFF.

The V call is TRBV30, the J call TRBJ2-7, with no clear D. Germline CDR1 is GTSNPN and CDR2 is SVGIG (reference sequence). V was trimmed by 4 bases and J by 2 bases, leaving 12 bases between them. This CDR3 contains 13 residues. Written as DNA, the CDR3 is TGTGCCTGGACCTCCGATGGCGCCTACGAGCAGTACTTC. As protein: CAWTSDGAYEQYF.

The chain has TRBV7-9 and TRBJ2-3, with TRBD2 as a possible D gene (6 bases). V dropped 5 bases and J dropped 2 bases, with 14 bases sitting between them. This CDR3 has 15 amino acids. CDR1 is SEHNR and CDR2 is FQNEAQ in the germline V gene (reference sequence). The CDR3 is CASSLDGGLTDTQYF. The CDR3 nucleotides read TGTGCCAGCAGCCTGGATGGGGGACTCACAGATACGCAGTATTTT.

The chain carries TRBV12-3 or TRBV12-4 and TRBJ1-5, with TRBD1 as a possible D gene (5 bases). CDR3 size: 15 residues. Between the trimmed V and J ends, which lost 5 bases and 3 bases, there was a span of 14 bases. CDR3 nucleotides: TGTGCCAGCAGTCCAACATCAGGGTACAATCAGCCCCAGCATTTT. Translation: CASSPTSGYNQPQHF.

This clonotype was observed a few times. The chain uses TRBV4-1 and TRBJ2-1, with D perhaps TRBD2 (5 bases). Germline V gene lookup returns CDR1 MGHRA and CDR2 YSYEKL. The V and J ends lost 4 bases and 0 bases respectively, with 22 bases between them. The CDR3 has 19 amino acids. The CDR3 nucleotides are TGCGCCAGCAGCCCAGGTGGTAGGGTAGCGCTCAGCTCCTACAATGAGCAGTTCTTC. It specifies CASSPGGRVALSSYNEQFF.

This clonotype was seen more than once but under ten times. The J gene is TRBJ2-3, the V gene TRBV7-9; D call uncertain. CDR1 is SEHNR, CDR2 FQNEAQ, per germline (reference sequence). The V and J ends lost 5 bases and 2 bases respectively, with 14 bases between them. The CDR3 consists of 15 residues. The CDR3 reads CASSPTGSFTDTQYF. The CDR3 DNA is TGTGCCAGCAGCCCCACGGGCTCCTTCACAGATACGCAGTATTTT.

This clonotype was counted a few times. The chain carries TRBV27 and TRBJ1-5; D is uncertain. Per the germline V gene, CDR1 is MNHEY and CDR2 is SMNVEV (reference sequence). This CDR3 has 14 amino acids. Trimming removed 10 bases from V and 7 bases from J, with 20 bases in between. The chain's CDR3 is CATRMEGFSQPQHF. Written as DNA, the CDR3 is TGTGCCACCAGAATGGAGGGATTCAGCCAGCCCCAGCATTTT.

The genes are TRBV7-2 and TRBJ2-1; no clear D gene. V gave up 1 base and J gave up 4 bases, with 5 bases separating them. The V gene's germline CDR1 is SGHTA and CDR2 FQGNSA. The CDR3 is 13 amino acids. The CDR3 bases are TGTGCCAGCAGCTTAGAGGAGTACAATGAGCAGTTCTTC. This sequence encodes CASSLEEYNEQFF.

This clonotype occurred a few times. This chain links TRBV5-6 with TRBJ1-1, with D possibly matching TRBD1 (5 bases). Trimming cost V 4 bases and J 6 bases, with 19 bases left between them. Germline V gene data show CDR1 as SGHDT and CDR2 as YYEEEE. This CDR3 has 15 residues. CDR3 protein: CASSPRTGGIAEAFF. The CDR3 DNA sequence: TGTGCCAGCAGCCCGAGAACGGGGGGGATCGCTGAAGCTTTCTTT.

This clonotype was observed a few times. CDR3 coding DNA: TGCAGCGTTGCTGACAGAGACTATGGCTACACCTTC. Its protein is CSVADRDYGYTF. The chain joins TRBV29-1 to TRBJ1-2, with D possibly matching TRBD1 (5 bases). V lost 4 bases and J 3 bases, leaving 9 bases between the germline ends. CDR3 length: 12 amino acids. The germline V gene has CDR1 SQVTM and CDR2 ANQGSEA.

CDR3 bases: TGCGCCAGTTCAAGGGGGTACAATGAGCAGTTCTTC. Amino acids: CASSRGYNEQFF. The rearrangement joins TRBV5-1 to TRBJ2-1, with TRBD1 as a possible D gene (6 bases). Germline values: CDR1 SGHRS, CDR2 YFSETQ. This CDR3 has 12 residues. Deletions cut 8 bases from V and 4 bases from J, with 10 bases between.

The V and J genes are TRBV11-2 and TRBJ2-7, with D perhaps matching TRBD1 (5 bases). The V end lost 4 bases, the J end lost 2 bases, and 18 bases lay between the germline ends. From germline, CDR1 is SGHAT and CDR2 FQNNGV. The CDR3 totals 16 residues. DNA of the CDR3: TGTGCCAGCAGCTACCCATACGACGCAGGGACCTACGAGCAGTACTTC. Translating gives CASSYPYDAGTYEQYF. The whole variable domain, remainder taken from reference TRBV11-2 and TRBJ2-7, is EAGVAQSPRYKIIEKRQSVAFWCNPISGHATLYWYQQILGQGPKLLIQFQNNGVVDDSQLPKDRFSAERLKGVDSTLKIQPAKLEDSAVYLCASSYPYDAGTYEQYFGPGTRLTVT.

Written as DNA, the CDR3 is TGTGCCAGCAGCCAAGTATGGACAGGAAATGAAAAACTGTTTTTT. Translated: CASSQVWTGNEKLFF. The V and J genes are TRBV3-1 and TRBJ1-4; TRBD1 matches 7 bases. This CDR3 spans 15 amino acids. Germline assignment: CDR1 LGHDT and CDR2 YNNKEL (reference sequence). The trim removed 1 base at V and 5 bases at J, leaving 4 bases unmatched.

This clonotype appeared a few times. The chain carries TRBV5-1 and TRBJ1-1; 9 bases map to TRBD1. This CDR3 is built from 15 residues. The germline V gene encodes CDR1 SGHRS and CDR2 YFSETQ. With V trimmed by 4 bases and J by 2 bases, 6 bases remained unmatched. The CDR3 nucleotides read TGCGCCAGCAGCCCGGGACAGGGAAGAAACACTGAAGCTTTCTTT. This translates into CASSPGQGRNTEAFF.

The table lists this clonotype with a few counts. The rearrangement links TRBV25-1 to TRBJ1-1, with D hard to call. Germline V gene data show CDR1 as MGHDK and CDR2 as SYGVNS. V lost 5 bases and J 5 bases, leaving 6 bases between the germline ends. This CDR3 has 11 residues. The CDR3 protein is CASSRRTEAFF. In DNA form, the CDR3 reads TGTGCCAGCAGTAGGAGAACTGAAGCTTTCTTT.

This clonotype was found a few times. The CDR3 sequence: CASSFRLGSYEQYF. The CDR3 DNA reads as TGCGCCAGCAGCTTTCGTCTGGGCTCCTACGAGCAGTACTTC. J is TRBJ2-7 and V is TRBV5-1; D is undetermined. Germline V gene lookup returns CDR1 SGHRS and CDR2 YFSETQ. V gave up 2 bases and J gave up 0 bases, with 9 bases separating them. This CDR3 spans 14 amino acids. Complete variable domain (other parts from reference TRBV5-1 and TRBJ2-7): KAGVTQTPRYLIKTRGQQVTLSCSPISGHRSVSWYQQTPGQGLQFLFEYFSETQRNKGNFPGRFSGRQFSNSRSEMNVSTLELGDSALYLCASSFRLGSYEQYFGPGTRLTVT.

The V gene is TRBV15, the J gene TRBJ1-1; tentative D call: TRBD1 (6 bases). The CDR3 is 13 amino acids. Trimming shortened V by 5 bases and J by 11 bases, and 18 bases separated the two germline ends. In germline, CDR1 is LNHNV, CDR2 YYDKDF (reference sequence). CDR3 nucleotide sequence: TGTGCCACCAGCGCAAGGACAGCGAGGCGCGCTTTCTTT. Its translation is CATSARTARRAFF.

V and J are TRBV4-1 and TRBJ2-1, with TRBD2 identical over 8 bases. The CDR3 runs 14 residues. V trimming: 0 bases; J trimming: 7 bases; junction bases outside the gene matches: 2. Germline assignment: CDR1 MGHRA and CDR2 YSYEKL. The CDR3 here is CASSQETSGNEQFF. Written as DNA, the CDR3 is TGCGCCAGCAGCCAAGAAACTAGCGGTAATGAGCAGTTCTTC.

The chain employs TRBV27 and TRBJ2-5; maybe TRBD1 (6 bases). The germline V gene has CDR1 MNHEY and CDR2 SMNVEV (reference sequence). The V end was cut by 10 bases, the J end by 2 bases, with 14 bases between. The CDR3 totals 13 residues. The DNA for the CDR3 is TGTGCCACCGGAACAGGGATTCAAGAGACCCAGTACTTC. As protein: CATGTGIQETQYF.

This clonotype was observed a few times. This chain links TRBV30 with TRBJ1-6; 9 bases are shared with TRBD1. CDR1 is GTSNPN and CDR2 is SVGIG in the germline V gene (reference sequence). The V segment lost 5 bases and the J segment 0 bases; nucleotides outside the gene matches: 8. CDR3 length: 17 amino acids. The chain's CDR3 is CAWVPGQGFSYNSPLHF. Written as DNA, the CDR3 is TGTGCCTGGGTCCCGGGACAGGGATTCTCCTATAATTCACCCCTCCACTTT.

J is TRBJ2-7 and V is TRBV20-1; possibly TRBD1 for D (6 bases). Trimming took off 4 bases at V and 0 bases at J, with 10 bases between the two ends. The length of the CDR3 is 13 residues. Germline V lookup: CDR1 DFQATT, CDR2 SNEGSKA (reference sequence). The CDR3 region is CSATGTNSYEQYF. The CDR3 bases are TGCAGTGCTACCGGGACAAACTCCTACGAGCAGTACTTC.

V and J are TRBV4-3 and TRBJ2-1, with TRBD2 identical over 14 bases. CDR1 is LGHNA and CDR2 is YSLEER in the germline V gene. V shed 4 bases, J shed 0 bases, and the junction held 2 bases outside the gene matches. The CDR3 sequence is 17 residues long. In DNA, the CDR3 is TGCGCCAGCAGCCTGGGACTAGCGGGAGCCTCCTACAATGAGCAGTTCTTC. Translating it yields CASSLGLAGASYNEQFF.

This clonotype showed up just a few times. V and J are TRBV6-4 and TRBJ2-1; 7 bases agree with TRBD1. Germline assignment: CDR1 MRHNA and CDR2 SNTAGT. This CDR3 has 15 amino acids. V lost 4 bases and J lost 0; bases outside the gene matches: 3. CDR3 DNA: TGTGCCAGCAGTGTAGGGACAGCCTCCTACAATGAGCAGTTCTTC. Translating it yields CASSVGTASYNEQFF.

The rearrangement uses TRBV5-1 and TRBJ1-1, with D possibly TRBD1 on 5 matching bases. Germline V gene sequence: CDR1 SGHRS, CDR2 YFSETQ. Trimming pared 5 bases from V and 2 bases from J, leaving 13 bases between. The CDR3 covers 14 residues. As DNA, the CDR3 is TGCGCCAGCAGGATTTCGGGACCAAACACTGAAGCTTTCTTT. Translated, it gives CASRISGPNTEAFF.